A single T cell receptor beta chain is shown here with its context. The target of this receptor is not known. Base quality data are lacking; no much larger clone is found one base away. These data originate in a study of T-cell memory formation after mild COVID-19 (dated by TCRdb to about 2021). For context, the study as a whole: TCR sequence clusters from the two donors were found to be largely donor specific. Two young, previously healthy adult volunteers, one female and one male, were included in the cohort. Longitudinal TCRalpha and TCRbeta repertoire sequencing tracked T-cell clones expanding and contracting after mild COVID-19 in a couple of donors. Findings and caveats that apply to the study as a whole: Only two mild cases were covered in the study, and larger cohorts including severe cases with pre-infection samples were considered necessary. Contracting CD4+ clones were found mainly in CM and EM memory subsets, while CD8+ clones were enriched in EMRA. Balanced CD4/CD8 phenotypes were observed for clones contracting from day 15 to 85, whereas a bias towards CD4+ was observed for a second wave of clones expanding from day 15 to 37. The second-wave clones that peaked on day 37 were not confirmed to be SARS-CoV-2 specific. The detection of some responding clones in pre-infection memory suggests that pre-existing cross-reactive memory T cells joined the SARS-CoV-2 response.

Ficoll-Paque density gradient centrifugation was used to isolate PBMCs. V is pruned by 5 bases and J by 2 bases, leaving 10 bases of the junction without a gene match. From its cysteine to its phenylalanine, the CDR3 spans 16 amino acids. The read is trimmed to its CDR3 DNA, 48 bases read in frame from base 1. Sequencing was carried out with an Illumina NovaSeq 6000. TCRalpha and TCRbeta cDNA libraries were constructed by 5'RACE with constant-segment primers, with sample barcodes and unique molecular identifiers being introduced. RNA was extracted from every sample with Trizol reagent. Amplification of the libraries took two PCR steps, and the second step added a second sample barcode plus Illumina TruSeq adapters. Sequencing of the libraries was done on an Illumina NovaSeq, producing 2 x 150 bp paired-end reads. Per the original workflow: The reads were demultiplexed and collapsed into UMI-guided consensus sequences using migec v1.2.7. Using mixcr v2.1.11, UMI consensuses were aligned to TRA and TRB V and J templates and then assembled into clonotypes. Clonotypes were classified as expanded or contracted when called significant by both edgeR and NoisET, with noise models trained on biological replicates. For edgeR calls, a false discovery rate-adjusted p below 0.01 and a log2 fold-change threshold of 1 were applied. As an exploratory analysis of dynamics, PCA with hierarchical clustering was applied to max-normalized trajectories of the 1000 most abundant clonotypes. Each responding clone was given a CD4 or CD8 phenotype based on the CD4+ and CD8+ repertoires, which had been sequenced separately. TCRdb cleaned the public reads at Q25 with fastp, built clones with MiXCR and kept in-frame beta chains. Each entry is one CDR3 protein sequence, shown with its most common DNA and genes. TCRdb assigned the V and J calls; the authors' analysis was not used. The sample data list about 470,000 distinct CDR3 sequences, and around a quarter of these were observed just once. The top ten clonotypes cover around 13% of the sample.

The clonotype originates from an adult woman who had mild COVID-19 (a few samples of this study predate the infection). The sample titles of this study are shuffled in the database, so cell type and time point are left out; the donor was told from shared clones. The chain couples TRBV12-3 or TRBV12-4 to TRBJ1-2; 8 bases in the junction line up with TRBD1. Sequencing was done on a sample of PBMCs or a T cell subset sorted from them (not recorded which). The nucleotide sequence is given as TGTGCCAGCAGTGCCGATCACAGGGGGTTGAACTATGGCTACACCTTC. Its amino acids are CASSADHRGLNYGYTF.